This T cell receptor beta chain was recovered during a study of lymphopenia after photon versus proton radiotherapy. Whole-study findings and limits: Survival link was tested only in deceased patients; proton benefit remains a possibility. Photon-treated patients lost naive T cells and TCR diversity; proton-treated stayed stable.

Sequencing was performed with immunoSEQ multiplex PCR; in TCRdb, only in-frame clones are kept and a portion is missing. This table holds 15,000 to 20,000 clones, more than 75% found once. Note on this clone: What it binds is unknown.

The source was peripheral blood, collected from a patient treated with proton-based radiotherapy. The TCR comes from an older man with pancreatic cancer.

The CDR3 nucleotides are TGTGCCATCAGTGAGTCGGACAGGGGGCAGTTCCTAGGTAAACTGTTTTTT. Its protein product is CAISESDRGQFLGKLFF. The chain has TRBV10-3 and TRBJ1-4; 11 nucleotides align to TRBD1. The germline gives CDR1 ENHRY, CDR2 SYGVKD. The CDR3 loop spans 17 amino acids. V was pared by 0 bases and J by 11 bases, with 11 bases of the junction left unmatched.